These 3 T cell receptor beta chains originate from one sample sequenced in a study of blood T cell repertoires in COVID-19 (dated by TCRdb to 2018 to 2021). Libraries were constructed by the immunoSEQ multiplex PCR assay. TCRdb's version of the immuneACCESS table is confined to in-frame rearrangements and falls short of the full clone set. An unresolved V gene accounts for under half of the shortfall where checked; the remainder is of unknown origin. A total of roughly 260,000 clones appear in this sample, 87% of them only once. Together, the top ten hold roughly 2% of the sample. The sequenced sample consisted of peripheral blood. These receptors were collected from a woman in her fifties or sixties who had recovered from COVID-19.

The J gene is TRBJ2-1, the V gene TRBV30; TRBD2 might be the D (6 bases). The germline V gene encodes CDR1 GTSNPN and CDR2 SVGIG (reference sequence). The germline V and J ends were trimmed by 4 bases and 9 bases, with 13 bases remaining between them. The CDR3 consists of 12 residues. CDR3 nucleotide sequence: TGTGCCTGGAACCCACTAGCAACTGAGCAGTTCTTC. It specifies CAWNPLATEQFF. Complete variable domain (other parts from reference TRBV30 and TRBJ2-1): SQTIHQWPATLVQPVGSPLSLECTVEGTSNPNLYWYRQAAGRGLQLLFYSVGIGQISSEVPQNLSASRPQDRQFILSSKKLLLSDSGFYLCAWNPLATEQFFGPGTRLTVL.

The chain joins TRBV28 to TRBJ2-2, with 8 bases fitting TRBD2. The germline gives CDR1 MDHEN, CDR2 SYDVKM. CDR3 size: 14 residues. The J segment lost 4 bases and the V segment lost 3 bases, leaving 1 base of the junction unmatched. The CDR3 DNA reads TGTGCCAGCAGTTTGGGACTAGTCACCGGGGAGCTGTTTTTT. Translating it yields CASSLGLVTGELFF.

The chain has TRBV7-3 and TRBJ2-2, with D possibly matching TRBD1 (5 bases). V lost 5 bases to trimming and J lost 4 bases, with 11 bases between them. The CDR3 has 14 residues. Germline assignment: CDR1 SGHTA and CDR2 FQGTGA. CDR3 sequence reads: CASSPRQSTGELFF. The CDR3 nucleotides read TGTGCCAGCAGCCCCCGACAGAGCACCGGGGAGCTGTTTTTT.